This T cell receptor (beta chain) was recorded in a study of molecular identifiers for immune sequencing clone quantification. From the PCR reads, TCRdb called clonotypes with MiXCR, one entry per CDR3 protein. There are approximately 630,000 distinct CDR3 sequences in the sample; roughly 25% occur only once, and 0.78% lies in the top ten. CDR1 is LNHNV and CDR2 is YYDKDF in the germline V gene (reference sequence). This CDR3 has 12 residues. Trimming pared 5 bases from V and 7 bases from J, leaving 9 bases between. J is TRBJ2-1 and V is TRBV15, with no clear D. Sequenced material: naive CD8+ T cells from blood, with Jurkat cell RNA spiked in. Subset here: FACS-sorted CD8+CD4-CCR7+CD45RA+ naive T cells. The sequence came from a human donor in good health. Some libraries in this study had Jurkat cell RNA spiked in. Written as DNA, the CDR3 is TGTGCCACCAGCGGTGATGGGAATGAGCAGTTCTTC. Translation gives CATSGDGNEQFF.